Shown below are 11 T cell receptor beta chains from a single sample sequenced in a study of T cells expressing NK-cell markers. TCRdb re-called the 5' RACE reads, yielding one record per CDR3 amino acid sequence without DNA. The table for this sample gives approximately 150,000 distinct CDR3 sequences. The sample was blood T cells: a sorted CD56 or NKG2C T cell subset, CD4+ or CD8+ T cells, or bulk PBMC T cells (not recorded which). These receptor sequences come from a woman between 18 and 75 years old in good health.

V usage is TRBV12-3 or TRBV12-4 and J usage is TRBJ2-7; TCRdb designates TRBD1, a call that cannot be tested without DNA. This CDR3 region has 14 residues. The CDR3 is CASSPGAHSHEQYF.

This rearrangement joins TRBV12-3 or TRBV12-4 to TRBJ2-3; as DNA is missing, the TRBD2 call by TCRdb cannot be tested. The CDR3 length is 17 residues. This chain's CDR3 is CASSLGVERGPTDTQYF.

The chain employs TRBV9 and TRBJ2-1; TCRdb gives TRBD2 as the D gene, but with no DNA this cannot be confirmed. Germline V gives CDR1 SGDLS, CDR2 YYNGEE. The CDR3 runs to 13 residues. This CDR3 reads CASSEGTAGEQFF.

This chain links TRBV11-2 with TRBJ2-4. In germline, CDR1 is SGHAT, CDR2 FQNNGV. CDR3 length: 16 residues. The CDR3 loop reads CASSVRRFLTKNIQYF.

CDR3 region: CSARDRTYEQYF. This chain joins TRBV20-1 and TRBJ2-7; TCRdb designates TRBD1, a call that cannot be tested without DNA. This CDR3 region has 12 residues. Germline-derived CDR1 and CDR2 are DFQATT and SNEGSKA (reference sequence).

V and J are TRBV12-3 or TRBV12-4 and TRBJ2-1; TCRdb gives TRBD1 as the D gene, but with no DNA this cannot be confirmed. This CDR3 comprises 15 residues. The CDR3 region is CASSPRTGGYNEQFF.

The rearrangement uses TRBV20-1 and TRBJ2-1; there is no DNA to check the TCRdb D call of TRBD1. CDR3 length equals 19 residues. Germline CDR1 is DFQATT and CDR2 is SNEGSKA (reference sequence). This chain's CDR3 is CSARIPGQNFHSSYNEQFF.

The chain links TRBV30 to TRBJ1-1. The CDR3 length is 11 residues. Germline lookup yields CDR1 GTSNPN and CDR2 SVGIG (reference sequence). Here the CDR3 reads CAWSVSHKAFF.

This rearrangement joins TRBV7-2 to TRBJ2-1. CDR3 size: 15 residues. The germline V gene has CDR1 SGHTA and CDR2 FQGNSA. CDR3 loop: CASRRAVSSYNEQFF. The complete variable domain, with remaining parts taken from reference TRBV7-2 and TRBJ2-1, reads GAGVSQSPSNKVTEKGKDVELRCDPISGHTALYWYRQSLGQGLEFLIYFQGNSAPDKSGLPSDRFSAERTGGSVSTLTIQRTQQEDSAVYLCASRRAVSSYNEQFFGPGTRLTVL.

The chain recombines TRBV20-1 with TRBJ2-1; TCRdb selects TRBD2, and the lack of DNA leaves this call unchecked. Germline V gene sequence: CDR1 DFQATT, CDR2 SNEGSKA (reference sequence). The CDR3 loop spans 14 amino acids. The CDR3 here is CSALGLASYNEQFF.

This chain uses TRBV12-3 or TRBV12-4 with TRBJ1-3; TCRdb picks TRBD1, but there is no DNA to check that call. The length of the CDR3 is 14 residues. CDR3 amino acids: CASSPTVSGNTIYF.